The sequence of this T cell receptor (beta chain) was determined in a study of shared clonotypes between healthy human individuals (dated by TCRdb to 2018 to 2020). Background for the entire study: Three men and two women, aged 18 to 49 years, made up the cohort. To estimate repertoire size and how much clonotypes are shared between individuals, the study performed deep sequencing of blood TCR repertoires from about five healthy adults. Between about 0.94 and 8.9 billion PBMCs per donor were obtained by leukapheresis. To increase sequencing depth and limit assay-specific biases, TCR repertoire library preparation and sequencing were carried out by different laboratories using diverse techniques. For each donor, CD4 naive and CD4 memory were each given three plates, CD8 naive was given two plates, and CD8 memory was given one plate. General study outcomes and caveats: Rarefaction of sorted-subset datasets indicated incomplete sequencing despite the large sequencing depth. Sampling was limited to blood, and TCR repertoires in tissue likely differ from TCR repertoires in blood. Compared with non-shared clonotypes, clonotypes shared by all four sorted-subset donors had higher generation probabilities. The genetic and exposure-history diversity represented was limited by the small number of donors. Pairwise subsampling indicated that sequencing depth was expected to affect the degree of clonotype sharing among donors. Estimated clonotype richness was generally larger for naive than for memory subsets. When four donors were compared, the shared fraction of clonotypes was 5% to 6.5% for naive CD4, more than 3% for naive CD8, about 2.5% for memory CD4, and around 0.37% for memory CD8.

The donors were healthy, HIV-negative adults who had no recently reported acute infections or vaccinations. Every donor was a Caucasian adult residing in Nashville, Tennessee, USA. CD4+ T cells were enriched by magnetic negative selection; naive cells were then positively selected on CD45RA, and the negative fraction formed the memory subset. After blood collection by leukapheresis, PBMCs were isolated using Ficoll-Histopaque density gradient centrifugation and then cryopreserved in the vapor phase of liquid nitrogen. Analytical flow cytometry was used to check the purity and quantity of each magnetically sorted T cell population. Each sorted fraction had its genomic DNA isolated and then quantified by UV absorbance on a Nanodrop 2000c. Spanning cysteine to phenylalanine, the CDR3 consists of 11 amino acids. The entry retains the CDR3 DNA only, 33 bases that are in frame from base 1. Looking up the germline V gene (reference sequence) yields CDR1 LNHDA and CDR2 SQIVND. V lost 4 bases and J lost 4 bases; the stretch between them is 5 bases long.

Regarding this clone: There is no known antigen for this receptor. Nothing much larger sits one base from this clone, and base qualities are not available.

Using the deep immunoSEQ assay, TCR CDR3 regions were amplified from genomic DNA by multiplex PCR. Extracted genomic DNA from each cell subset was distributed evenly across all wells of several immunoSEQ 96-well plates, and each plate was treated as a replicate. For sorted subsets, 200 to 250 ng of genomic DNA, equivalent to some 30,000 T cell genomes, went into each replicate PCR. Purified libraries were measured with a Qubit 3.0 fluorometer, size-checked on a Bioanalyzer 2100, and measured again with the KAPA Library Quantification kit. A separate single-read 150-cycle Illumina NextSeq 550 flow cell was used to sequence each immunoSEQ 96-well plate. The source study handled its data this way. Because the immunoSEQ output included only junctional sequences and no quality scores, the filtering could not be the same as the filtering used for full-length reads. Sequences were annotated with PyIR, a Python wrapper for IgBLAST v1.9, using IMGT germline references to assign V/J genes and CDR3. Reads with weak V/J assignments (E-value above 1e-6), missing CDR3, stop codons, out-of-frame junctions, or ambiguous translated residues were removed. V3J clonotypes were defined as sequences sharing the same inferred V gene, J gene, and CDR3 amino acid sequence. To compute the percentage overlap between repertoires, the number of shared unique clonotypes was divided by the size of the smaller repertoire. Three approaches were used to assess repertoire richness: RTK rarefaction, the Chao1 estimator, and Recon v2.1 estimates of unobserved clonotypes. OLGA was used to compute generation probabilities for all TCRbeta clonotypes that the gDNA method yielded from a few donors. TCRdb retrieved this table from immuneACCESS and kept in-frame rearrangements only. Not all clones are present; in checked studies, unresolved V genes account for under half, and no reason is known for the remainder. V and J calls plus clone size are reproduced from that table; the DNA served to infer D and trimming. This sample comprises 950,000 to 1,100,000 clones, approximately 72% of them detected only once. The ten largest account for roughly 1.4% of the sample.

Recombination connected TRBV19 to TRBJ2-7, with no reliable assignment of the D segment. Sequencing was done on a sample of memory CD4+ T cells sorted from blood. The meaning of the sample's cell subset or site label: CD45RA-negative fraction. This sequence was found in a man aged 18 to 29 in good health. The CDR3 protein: CASSSKYEQYF. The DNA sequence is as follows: TGTGCCAGTAGTAGCAAGTACGAGCAGTACTTC. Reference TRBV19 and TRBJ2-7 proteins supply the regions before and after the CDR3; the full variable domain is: DGGITQSPKYLFRKEGQNVTLSCEQNLNHDAMYWYRQDPGQGLRLIYYSQIVNDFQKGDIAEGYSVSREKKESFPLTVTSAQKNPTAFYLCASSSKYEQYFGPGTRLTVT.